This TCR beta chain was documented in a study of T cells in Graves' hyperthyroidism and ophthalmopathy. Turning to this clonotype: Its antigen is unknown.

Template material for amplifying TCR beta CDR3 regions consisted of RNA transcripts. During a first-round RT-PCR of the TCR CDR3, the HTBI primer set was used. TCRdb processed the multiplex PCR reads anew with MiXCR; each CDR3 protein has one entry. The sample includes 360,000 or so distinct CDR3 sequences, roughly 15% seen only once; the top ten take roughly a fifth. Investigators excluded patients with uncontrolled infection, other autoimmune disease, pregnancy or lactation. The V and J ends lost 3 bases and 2 bases respectively, with 9 bases between them. Germline V gene sequence: CDR1 KGHDR, CDR2 SFDVKD. The CDR3 is 14 residues long. Study outcomes and limitations: For ophthalmopathy, model prediction preceded onset by a median roughly 6.2 months.

The chain combines TRBV24-1 with TRBJ2-5; D is uncertain. Sequenced material: blood. This TCR came from a woman aged 60 to 75 with Graves' ophthalmopathy. CDR3 sequence (DNA): TGTGCCACCAGTGATACCCCCGGGCAAGAGACCCAGTACTTC. Its protein product is CATSDTPGQETQYF.